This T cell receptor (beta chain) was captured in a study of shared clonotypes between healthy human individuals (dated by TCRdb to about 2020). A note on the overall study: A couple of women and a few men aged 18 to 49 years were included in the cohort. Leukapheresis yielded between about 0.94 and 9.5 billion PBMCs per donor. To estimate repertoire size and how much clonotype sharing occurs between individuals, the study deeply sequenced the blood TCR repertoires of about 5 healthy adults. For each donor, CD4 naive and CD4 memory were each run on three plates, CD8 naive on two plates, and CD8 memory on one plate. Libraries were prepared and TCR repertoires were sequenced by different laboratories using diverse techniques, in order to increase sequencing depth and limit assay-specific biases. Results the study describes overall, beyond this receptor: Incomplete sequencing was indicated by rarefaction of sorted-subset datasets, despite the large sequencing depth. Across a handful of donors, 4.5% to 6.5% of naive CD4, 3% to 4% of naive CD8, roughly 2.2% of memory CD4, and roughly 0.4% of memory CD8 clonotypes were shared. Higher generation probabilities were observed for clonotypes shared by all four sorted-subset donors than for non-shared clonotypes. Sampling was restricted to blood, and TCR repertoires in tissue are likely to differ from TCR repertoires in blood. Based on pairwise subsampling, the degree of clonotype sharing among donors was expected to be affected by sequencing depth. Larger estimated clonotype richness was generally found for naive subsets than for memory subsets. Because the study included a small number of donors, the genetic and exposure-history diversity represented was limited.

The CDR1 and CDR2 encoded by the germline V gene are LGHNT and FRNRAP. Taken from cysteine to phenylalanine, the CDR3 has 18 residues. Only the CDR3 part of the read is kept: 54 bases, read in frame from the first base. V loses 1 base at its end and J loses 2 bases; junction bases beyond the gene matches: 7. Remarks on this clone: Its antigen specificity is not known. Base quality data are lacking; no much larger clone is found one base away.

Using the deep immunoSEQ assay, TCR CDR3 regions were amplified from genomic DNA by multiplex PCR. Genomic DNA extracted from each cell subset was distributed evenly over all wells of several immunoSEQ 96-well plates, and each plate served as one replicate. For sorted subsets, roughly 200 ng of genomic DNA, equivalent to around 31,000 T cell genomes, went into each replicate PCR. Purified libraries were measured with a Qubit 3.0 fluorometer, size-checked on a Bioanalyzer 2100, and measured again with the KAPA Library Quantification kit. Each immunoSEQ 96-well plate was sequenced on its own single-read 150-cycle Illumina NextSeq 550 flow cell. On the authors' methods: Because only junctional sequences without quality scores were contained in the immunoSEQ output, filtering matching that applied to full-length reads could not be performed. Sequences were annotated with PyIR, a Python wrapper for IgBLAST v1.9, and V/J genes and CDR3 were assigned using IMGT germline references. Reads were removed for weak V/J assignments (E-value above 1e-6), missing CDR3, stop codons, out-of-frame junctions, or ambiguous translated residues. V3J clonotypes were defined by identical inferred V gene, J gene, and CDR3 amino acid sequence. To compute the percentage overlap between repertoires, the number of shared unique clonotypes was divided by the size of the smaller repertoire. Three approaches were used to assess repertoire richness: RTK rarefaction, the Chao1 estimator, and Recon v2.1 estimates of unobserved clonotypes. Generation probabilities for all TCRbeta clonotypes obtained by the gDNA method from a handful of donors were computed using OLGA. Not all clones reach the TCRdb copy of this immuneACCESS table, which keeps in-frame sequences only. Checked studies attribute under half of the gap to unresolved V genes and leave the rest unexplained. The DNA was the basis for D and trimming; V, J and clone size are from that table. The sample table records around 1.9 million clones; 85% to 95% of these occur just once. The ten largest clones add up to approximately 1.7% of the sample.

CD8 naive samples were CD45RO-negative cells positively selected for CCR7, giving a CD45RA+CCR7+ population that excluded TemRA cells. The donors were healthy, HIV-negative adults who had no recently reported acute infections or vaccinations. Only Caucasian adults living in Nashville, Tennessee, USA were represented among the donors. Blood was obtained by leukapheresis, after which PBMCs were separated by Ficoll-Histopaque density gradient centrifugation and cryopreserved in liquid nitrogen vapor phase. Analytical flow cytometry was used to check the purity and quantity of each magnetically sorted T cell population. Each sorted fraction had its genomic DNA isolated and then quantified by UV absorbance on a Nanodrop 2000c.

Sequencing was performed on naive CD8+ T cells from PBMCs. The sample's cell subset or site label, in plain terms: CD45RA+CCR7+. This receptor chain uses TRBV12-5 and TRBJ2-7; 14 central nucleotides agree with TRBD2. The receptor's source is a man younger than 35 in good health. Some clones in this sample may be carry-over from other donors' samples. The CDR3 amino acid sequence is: CASGLARLAGGIPYEQYF. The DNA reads TGTGCTAGTGGTTTGGCTCGACTAGCGGGAGGGATCCCCTACGAGCAGTACTTC. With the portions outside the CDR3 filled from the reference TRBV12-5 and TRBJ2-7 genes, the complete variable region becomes DARVTQTPRHKVTEMGQEVTMRCQPILGHNTVFWYRQTMMQGLELLAYFRNRAPLDDSGMPKDRFSAEMPDATLATLKIQPSEPRDSAVYFCASGLARLAGGIPYEQYFGPGTRLTVT.